Each of the 2 T cell receptor beta chains below was sequenced from the same sample in a study of PD-L1 blockade in urothelial cancer. Generated by immunoSEQ multiplex PCR, the TCRdb table keeps only in-frame clones and is missing some. The sample records 72,000 or so clones, approximately 86% being singletons. Stated time point: pretreatment peripheral blood. The source was PBMCs, collected around atezolizumab (anti-PD-L1) treatment. These receptors all come from a man in his fifties or sixties with urothelial cancer.

The V gene is TRBV28, the J gene TRBJ1-5, with D perhaps TRBD1 (5 bases). V lost 7 bases and J 7 bases, leaving 20 bases between the germline ends. This CDR3 has 15 amino acids. CDR1 is MDHEN, CDR2 SYDVKM, per germline. The CDR3 region is CASIPGGGVGQPQHF. The CDR3 DNA is TGTGCCAGCATCCCCGGTGGAGGGGTAGGGCAGCCCCAGCATTTT. Drawing the rest from reference TRBV28 and TRBJ1-5, the complete variable domain is DVKVTQSSRYLVKRTGEKVFLECVQDMDHENMFWYRQDPGLGLRLIYFSYDVKMKEKGDIPEGYSVSREKKERFSLILESASTNQTSMYLCASIPGGGVGQPQHFGDGTRLSIL.

The chain is built from TRBV5-6 and TRBJ1-1, with TRBD1 matching over 8 bases. The CDR3 runs to 16 residues. Trimming took 4 bases from V and 6 from J; bases not matched to a gene: 14. CDR1 and CDR2 (germline): SGHDT, YYEEEE. CDR3 sequence reads: CASSPRRGQGAPEAFF. As DNA, the CDR3 is TGTGCCAGCAGCCCACGAAGGGGGCAGGGGGCCCCTGAAGCTTTCTTT.